This T cell receptor (beta chain) was found in a study of vaccination effects on CD4 cells after COVID-19. In the case of this clone: No antigen is known for it.

Study-level findings and limits: In the late period after vaccination, infection- and vaccine-induced clones contracted markedly.

Trimming took 2 bases from V and 3 from J, leaving 16 bases between them. Germline V gene data show CDR1 as SEHNR and CDR2 as FQNEAQ (reference sequence). This CDR3 has 17 residues. Once cultured for under 11 days, the cells underwent separation to obtain CD4+ T cells. Two doses of either BNT162b2 or mRNA-1273 were given to each participant. Sequencing was performed with immunoSEQ multiplex PCR; in TCRdb, only in-frame clones are kept and a portion is missing. The sample holds under 55,000 clones; under 80% are singletons and the top ten take about 7%. The clonotype comes from a human donor who received a COVID-19 vaccine. Sequences were derived from CD4+ T cells from PBMCs cultured without peptide, sampled after COVID-19 vaccination. The rearrangement joins TRBV7-9 to TRBJ2-2; possibly TRBD1 for D (6 bases). CDR3 coding DNA: TGTGCCAGCAGCTTAAGACCGACAGGTATTGACACCGGGGAGCTGTTTTTT. It codes for CASSLRPTGIDTGELFF. The full variable domain, with the rest looked up from reference TRBV7-9 and TRBJ2-2, is DTGVSQNPRHKITKRGQNVTFRCDPISEHNRLYWYRQTLGQGPEFLTYFQNEAQLEKSRLLSDRFSAERPKGSFSTLEIQRTEQGDSAMYLCASSLRPTGIDTGELFFGEGSRLTVL.